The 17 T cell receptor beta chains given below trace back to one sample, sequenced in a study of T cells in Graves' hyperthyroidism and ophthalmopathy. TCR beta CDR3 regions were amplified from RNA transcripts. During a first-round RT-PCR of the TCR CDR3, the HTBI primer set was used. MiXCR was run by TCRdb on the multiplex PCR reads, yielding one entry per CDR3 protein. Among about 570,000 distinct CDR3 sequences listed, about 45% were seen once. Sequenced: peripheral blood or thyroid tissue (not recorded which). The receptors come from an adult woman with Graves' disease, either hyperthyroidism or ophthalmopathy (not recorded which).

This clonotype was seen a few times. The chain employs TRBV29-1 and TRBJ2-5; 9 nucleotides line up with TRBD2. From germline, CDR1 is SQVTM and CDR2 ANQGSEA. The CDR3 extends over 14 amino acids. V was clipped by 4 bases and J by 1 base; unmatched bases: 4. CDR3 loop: CSVALAGPQETQYF. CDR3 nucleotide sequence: TGCAGCGTTGCTCTAGCGGGGCCCCAAGAGACCCAGTACTTC.

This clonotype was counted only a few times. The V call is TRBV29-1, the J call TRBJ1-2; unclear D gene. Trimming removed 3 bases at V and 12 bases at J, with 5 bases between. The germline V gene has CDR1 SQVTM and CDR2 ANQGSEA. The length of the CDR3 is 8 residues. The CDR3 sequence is CSVDGNTF. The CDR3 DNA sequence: TGCAGCGTTGACGGGAACACCTTC. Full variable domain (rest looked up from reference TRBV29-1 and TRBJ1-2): SAVISQKPSRDICQRGTSLTIQCQVDSQVTMMFWYRQQPGQSLTLIATANQGSEATYESGFVIDKFPISRPNLTFSTLTVSNMSPEDSSIYLCSVDGNTFGSGTRLTVV.

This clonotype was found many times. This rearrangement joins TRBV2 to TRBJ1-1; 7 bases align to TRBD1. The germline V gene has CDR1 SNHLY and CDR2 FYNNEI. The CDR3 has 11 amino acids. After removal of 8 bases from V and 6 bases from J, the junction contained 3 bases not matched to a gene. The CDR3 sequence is CASFGQAEAFF. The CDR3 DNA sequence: TGTGCCAGCTTCGGACAGGCTGAAGCTTTCTTT.

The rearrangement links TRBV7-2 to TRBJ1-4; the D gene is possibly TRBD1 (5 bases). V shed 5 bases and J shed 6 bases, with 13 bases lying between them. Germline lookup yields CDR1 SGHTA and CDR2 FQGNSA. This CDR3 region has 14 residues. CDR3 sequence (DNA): TGTGCCAGCAGCCCGGGACGGTTGGATGAAAAACTGTTTTTT. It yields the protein CASSPGRLDEKLFF. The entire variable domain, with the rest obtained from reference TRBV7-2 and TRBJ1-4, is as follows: GAGVSQSPSNKVTEKGKDVELRCDPISGHTALYWYRQSLGQGLEFLIYFQGNSAPDKSGLPSDRFSAERTGGSVSTLTIQRTQQEDSAVYLCASSPGRLDEKLFFGSGTQLSVL.

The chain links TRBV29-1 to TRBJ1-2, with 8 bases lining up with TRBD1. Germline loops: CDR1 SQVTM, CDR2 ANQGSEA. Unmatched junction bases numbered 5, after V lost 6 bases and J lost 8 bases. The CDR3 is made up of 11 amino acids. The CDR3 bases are TGCAGCGTCCGGGGGACAGGCGGCTACACCTTC. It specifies CSVRGTGGYTF.

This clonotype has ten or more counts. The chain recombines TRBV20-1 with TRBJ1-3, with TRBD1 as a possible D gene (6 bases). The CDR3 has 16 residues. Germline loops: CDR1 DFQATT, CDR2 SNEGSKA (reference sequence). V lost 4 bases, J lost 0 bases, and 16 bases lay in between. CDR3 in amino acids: CSATPGHQSSGNTIYF. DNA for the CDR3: TGCAGTGCTACGCCGGGACACCAGAGCTCTGGAAACACCATATATTTT.

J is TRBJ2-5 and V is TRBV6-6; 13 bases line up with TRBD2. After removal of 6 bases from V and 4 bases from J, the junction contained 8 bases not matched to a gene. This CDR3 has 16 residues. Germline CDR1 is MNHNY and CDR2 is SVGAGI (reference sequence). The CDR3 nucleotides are TGTGCCAGCAGCGACACTAGCGGGAGGGCCACAGAGACCCAGTACTTC. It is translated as CASSDTSGRATETQYF.

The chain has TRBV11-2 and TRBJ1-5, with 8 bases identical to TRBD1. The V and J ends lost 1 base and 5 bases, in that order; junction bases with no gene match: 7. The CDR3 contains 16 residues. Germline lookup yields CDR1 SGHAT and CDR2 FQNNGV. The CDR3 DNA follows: TGTGCCAGCAGCTTAGCTGGACAGGGTTCTGATCAGCCCCAGCATTTT. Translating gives CASSLAGQGSDQPQHF.

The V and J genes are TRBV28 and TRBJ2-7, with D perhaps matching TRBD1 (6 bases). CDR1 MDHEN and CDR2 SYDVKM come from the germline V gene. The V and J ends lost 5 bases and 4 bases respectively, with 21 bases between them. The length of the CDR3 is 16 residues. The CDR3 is CASSILGAKNSYEQYF. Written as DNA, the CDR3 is TGTGCCAGCAGTATTCTGGGGGCAAAAAACTCTTACGAGCAGTACTTC.

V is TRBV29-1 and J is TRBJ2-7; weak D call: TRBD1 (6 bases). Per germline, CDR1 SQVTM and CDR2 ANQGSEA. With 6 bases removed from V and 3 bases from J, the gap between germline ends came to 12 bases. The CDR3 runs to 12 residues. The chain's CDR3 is CSVEDRYYEQYF. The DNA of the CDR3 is TGCAGCGTAGAGGACAGATACTACGAGCAGTACTTC.

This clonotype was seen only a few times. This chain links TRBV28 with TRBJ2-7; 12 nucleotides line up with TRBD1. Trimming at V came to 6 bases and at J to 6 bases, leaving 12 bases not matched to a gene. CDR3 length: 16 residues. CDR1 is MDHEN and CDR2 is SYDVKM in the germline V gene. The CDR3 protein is CASSRTGTGGRREQYF. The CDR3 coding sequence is TGTGCCAGCAGCCGGACCGGGACAGGGGGCCGACGCGAGCAGTACTTC.

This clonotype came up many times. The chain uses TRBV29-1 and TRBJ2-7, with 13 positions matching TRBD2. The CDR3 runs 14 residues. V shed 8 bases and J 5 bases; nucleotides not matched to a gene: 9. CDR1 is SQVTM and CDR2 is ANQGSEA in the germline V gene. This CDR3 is CSIRRGLAGDEQYF. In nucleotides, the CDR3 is TGCAGCATCAGACGAGGACTAGCGGGAGACGAGCAGTACTTC.

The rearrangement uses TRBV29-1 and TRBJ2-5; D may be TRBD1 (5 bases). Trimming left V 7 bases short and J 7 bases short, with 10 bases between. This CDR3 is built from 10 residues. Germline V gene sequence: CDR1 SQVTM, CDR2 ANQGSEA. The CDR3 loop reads CSGWGTTQYF. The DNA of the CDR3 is TGCAGCGGTTGGGGCACGACCCAGTACTTC.

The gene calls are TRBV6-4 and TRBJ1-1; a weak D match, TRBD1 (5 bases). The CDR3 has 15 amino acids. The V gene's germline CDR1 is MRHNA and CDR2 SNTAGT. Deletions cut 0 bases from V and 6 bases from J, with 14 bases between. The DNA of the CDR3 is TGTGCCAGCAGTGACTCGACGGGGGGAAGAGCTGAAGCTTTCTTT. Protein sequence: CASSDSTGGRAEAFF.

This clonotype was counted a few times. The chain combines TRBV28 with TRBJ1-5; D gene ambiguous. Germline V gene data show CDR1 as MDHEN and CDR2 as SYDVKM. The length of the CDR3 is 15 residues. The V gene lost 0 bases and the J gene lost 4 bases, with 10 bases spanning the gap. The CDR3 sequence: CASSLWQKYNQPQHF. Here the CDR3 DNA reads TGTGCCAGCAGTTTATGGCAGAAGTATAATCAGCCCCAGCATTTT.

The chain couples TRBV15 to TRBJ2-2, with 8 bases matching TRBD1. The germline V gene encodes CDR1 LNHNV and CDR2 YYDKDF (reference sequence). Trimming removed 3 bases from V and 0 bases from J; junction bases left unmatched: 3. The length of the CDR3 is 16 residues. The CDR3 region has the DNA TGTGCCACCAGCAGGCCGGGACAGGCGAACACCGGGGAGCTGTTTTTT. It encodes CATSRPGQANTGELFF.

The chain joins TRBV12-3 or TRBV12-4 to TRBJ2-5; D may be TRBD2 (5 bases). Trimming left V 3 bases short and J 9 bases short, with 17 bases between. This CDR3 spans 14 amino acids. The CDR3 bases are TGTGCCAGCAGTTTGACGTCGGAGGATCAGCCCCAGTACTTC. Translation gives CASSLTSEDQPQYF.